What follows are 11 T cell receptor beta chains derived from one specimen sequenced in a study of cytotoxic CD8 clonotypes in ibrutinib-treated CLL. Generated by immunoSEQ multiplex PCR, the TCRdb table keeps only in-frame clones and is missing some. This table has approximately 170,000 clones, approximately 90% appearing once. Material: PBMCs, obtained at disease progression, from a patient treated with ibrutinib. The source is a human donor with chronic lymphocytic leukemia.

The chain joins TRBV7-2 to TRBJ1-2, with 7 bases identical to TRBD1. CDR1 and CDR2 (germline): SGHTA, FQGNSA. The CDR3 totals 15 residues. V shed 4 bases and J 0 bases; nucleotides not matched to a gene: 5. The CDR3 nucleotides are TGTGCCAGCAGCTCGGACAGGAGAGCTAACTATGGCTACACCTTC. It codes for CASSSDRRANYGYTF.

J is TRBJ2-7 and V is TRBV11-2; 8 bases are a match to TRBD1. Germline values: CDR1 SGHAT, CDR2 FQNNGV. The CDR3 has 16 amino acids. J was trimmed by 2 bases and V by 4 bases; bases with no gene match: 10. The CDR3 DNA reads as TGTGCCAGCAGCTCCTTTCGGCCGGGACAGGCCTACGAGCAGTACTTC. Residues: CASSSFRPGQAYEQYF.

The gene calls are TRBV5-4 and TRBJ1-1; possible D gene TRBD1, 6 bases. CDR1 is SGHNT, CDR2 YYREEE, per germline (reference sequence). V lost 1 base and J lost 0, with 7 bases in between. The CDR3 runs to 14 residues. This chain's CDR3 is CASSLRGMNTEAFF. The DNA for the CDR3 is TGTGCCAGCAGCTTGAGGGGGATGAACACTGAAGCTTTCTTT.

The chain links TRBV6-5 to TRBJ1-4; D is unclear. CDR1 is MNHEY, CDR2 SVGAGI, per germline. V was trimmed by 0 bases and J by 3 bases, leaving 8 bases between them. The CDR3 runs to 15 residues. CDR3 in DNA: TGTGCCAGCAGTTACTCGAAGGTGGCTAATGAAAAACTGTTTTTT. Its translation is CASSYSKVANEKLFF.

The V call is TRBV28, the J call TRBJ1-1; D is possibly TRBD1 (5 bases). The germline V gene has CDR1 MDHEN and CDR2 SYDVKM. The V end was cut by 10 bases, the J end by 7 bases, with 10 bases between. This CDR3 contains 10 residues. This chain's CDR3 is CATGGFEAFF. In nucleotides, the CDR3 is TGTGCCACCGGGGGGTTTGAAGCTTTCTTT.

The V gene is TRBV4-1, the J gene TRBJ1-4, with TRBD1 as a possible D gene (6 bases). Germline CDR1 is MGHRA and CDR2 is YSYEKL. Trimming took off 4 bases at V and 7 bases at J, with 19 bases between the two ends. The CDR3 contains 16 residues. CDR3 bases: TGCGCCAGCAGCCCCCGCCCACAGGGAGGATTTGAAAAACTGTTTTTT. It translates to CASSPRPQGGFEKLFF.

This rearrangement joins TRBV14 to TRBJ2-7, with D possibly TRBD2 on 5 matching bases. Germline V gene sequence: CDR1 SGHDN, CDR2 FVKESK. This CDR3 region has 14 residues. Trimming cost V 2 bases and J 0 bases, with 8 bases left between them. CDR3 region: CASSQMGSSYEQYF. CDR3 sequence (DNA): TGTGCCAGCAGCCAAATGGGGAGCTCCTACGAGCAGTACTTC.

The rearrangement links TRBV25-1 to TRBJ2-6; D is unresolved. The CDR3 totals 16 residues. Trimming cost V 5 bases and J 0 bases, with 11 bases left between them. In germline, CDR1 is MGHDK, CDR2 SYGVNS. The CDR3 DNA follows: TGTGCCAGCAGTCCGGCAGCCCGCTCTGGGGCCAACGTCCTGACTTTC. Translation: CASSPAARSGANVLTF.

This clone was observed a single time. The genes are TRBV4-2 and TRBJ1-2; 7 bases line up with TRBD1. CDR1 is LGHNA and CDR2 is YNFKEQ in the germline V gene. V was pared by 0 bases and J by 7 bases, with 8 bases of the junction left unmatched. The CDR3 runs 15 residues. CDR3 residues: CASSQDLQGQGGYTF. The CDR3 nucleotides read TGTGCCAGCAGCCAAGATCTACAGGGGCAGGGTGGCTACACCTTC.

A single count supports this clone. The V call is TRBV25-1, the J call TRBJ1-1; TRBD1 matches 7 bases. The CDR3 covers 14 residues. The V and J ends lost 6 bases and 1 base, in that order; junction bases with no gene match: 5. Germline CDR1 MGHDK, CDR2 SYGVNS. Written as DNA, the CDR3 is TGTGCCAGCAGAAACAGGGGCTGGAACACTGAAGCTTTCTTT. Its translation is CASRNRGWNTEAFF.

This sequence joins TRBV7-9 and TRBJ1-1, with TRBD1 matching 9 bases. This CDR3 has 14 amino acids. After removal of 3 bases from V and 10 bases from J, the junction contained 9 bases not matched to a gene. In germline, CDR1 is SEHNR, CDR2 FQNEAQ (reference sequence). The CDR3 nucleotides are TGTGCCAGCAGCTTTTCGCGACAGGGGGAACGAGCTTTCTTT. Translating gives CASSFSRQGERAFF. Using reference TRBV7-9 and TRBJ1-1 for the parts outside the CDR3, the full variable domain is DTGVSQNPRHKITKRGQNVTFRCDPISEHNRLYWYRQTLGQGPEFLTYFQNEAQLEKSRLLSDRFSAERPKGSFSTLEIQRTEQGDSAMYLCASSFSRQGERAFFGQGTRLTVV.